These 28 T cell receptor beta chains share one sample of origin, sequenced in a study of T cell repertoires in cytomegalovirus infection. TCRdb re-called the reads through MiXCR, storing one row per CDR3 protein. The data contain more than 150,000 distinct CDR3 sequences, over 15% of them seen just once; the ten biggest clones take up around 20%. Sequencing input: CD8+ T cells from PBMCs. All receptors come from a human donor in good health (CMV status not recorded). Some clones in this sample may be carry-over from other donors' samples.

V usage is TRBV7-2 and J usage is TRBJ2-7; 7 nucleotides align to TRBD2. From germline, CDR1 is SGHTA and CDR2 FQGNSA. CDR3 length: 15 residues. V was clipped by 1 base and J by 2 bases; unmatched bases: 5. CDR3 DNA sequence: TGTGCCAGCAGCTTAGGCAGCGGGGAAGCCTACGAGCAGTACTTC. Its protein product is CASSLGSGEAYEQYF.

In its sample, this clonotype was seen a few times. This rearrangement joins TRBV7-8 to TRBJ1-1; the D gene is possibly TRBD1 (5 bases). The ends were cut back, 2 bases at V and 3 bases at J, with 13 bases in the middle. The CDR3 is 15 residues long. The germline V gene has CDR1 SGHVS and CDR2 FQNEAQ. CDR3 region: CASSLLGPSDTEAFF. CDR3 DNA sequence: TGTGCCAGCAGCTTACTGGGGCCCTCCGACACTGAAGCTTTCTTT.

This clonotype has a handful of counts. J is TRBJ1-2 and V is TRBV6-5; possibly TRBD1 for D (5 bases). V was cut by 6 bases and J by 4 bases, with 18 bases left in between. Germline V gene data show CDR1 as MNHEY and CDR2 as SVGAGI. The CDR3 covers 15 residues. This CDR3 is CASRLDGDGGYGYTF. CDR3 nucleotide sequence: TGTGCCAGCAGACTTGACGGTGACGGGGGCTATGGCTACACCTTC.

The chain employs TRBV12-3 or TRBV12-4 and TRBJ2-3; D ambiguous. With 7 bases removed from V and 5 bases from J, the gap between germline ends came to 7 bases. This CDR3 is built from 11 residues. This CDR3 is CASTIGDTQYF. The CDR3 bases are TGTGCCAGCACGATTGGAGATACGCAGTATTTT.

V is TRBV2 and J is TRBJ2-1; no definite D call. Trimming removed 11 bases from V and 1 base from J, with 9 bases in between. This CDR3 comprises 12 residues. The germline CDR1 and CDR2 sequences are SNHLY and FYNNEI. The DNA for the CDR3 is TGTGCCTGCCGGCAGTCCTACAATGAGCAGTTCTTC. Translation gives CACRQSYNEQFF.

This clonotype has only a few counts. V is TRBV12-3 or TRBV12-4 and J is TRBJ2-7; 8 positions match TRBD1. This CDR3 is built from 14 residues. Losses at the gene ends were 7 bases for V and 3 bases for J; bases not matched to a gene: 8. For the CDR3, the DNA is TGTGCCAGCACCAGGACAGGGAAAATCTACGAGCAGTACTTC. Protein: CASTRTGKIYEQYF.

The chain employs TRBV27 and TRBJ1-1, with D uncertain. Germline lookup yields CDR1 MNHEY and CDR2 SMNVEV (reference sequence). The length of the CDR3 is 17 residues. V was shortened by 1 base and J by 1 base, with 16 bases between the two germline ends. The CDR3 DNA follows: TGTGCCAGCAGTTTATTAGGCGGAACCAGGACGAACACTGAAGCTTTCTTT. Translation gives CASSLLGGTRTNTEAFF.

A few counts support this clonotype. V gene TRBV7-3 combines with J gene TRBJ2-5, with D possibly TRBD1 on 6 matching bases. V was pared by 2 bases and J by 2 bases, with 12 bases between. This CDR3 is 15 amino acids long. CDR1 and CDR2 (germline): SGHTA, FQGTGA. Here the CDR3 DNA reads TGTGCCAGCAGCTTAGAGGGGGTAGGGCAAGAGACCCAGTACTTC. It translates to CASSLEGVGQETQYF.

The chain has TRBV25-1 and TRBJ2-1; 8 bases map to TRBD2. The V gene's germline CDR1 is MGHDK and CDR2 SYGVNS. With V trimmed by 7 bases and J by 7 bases, 6 bases remained unmatched. CDR3 length equals 13 residues. CDR3 sequence: CASMTGGRNEQFF. CDR3 bases: TGTGCCAGCATGACGGGGGGGCGAAATGAGCAGTTCTTC.

This clonotype has a handful of counts. The chain joins TRBV6-2 or TRBV6-3 to TRBJ1-2, with D perhaps matching TRBD1 (5 bases). Looked up from germline, CDR1 is MNHEY and CDR2 is SVGEGT. V was shortened by 6 bases and J by 6 bases, with 17 bases between the two germline ends. The CDR3 extends over 14 amino acids. CDR3 in DNA: TGTGCCAGCAGCACCTCGGGGCGCGGGGATGGCTACACCTTC. Amino acids: CASSTSGRGDGYTF.

The rearrangement joins TRBV9 to TRBJ1-1, with 8 bases matching TRBD1. Germline CDR1 and CDR2: SGDLS and YYNGEE. With V trimmed by 2 bases and J by 1 base, 7 bases remained unmatched. This CDR3 contains 16 residues. In nucleotides, the CDR3 is TGTGCCAGCAGCGTCATCCAGGGGGCAGGGAACACTGAAGCTTTCTTT. The encoded protein is CASSVIQGAGNTEAFF.

There are many counts of this clonotype. CDR3 sequence: CASSDQGSEQYF. For the CDR3, the DNA is TGTGCCAGCAGCGACCAGGGTTCCGAGCAGTACTTC. V usage is TRBV7-9 and J usage is TRBJ2-7, with a tentative D call TRBD1 (5 bases). Germline V CDR1 and CDR2: SEHNR, FQNEAQ (reference sequence). Trimming left V 5 bases short and J 6 bases short, with 11 bases between. The CDR3 consists of 12 residues.

This chain joins TRBV7-2 and TRBJ1-3; unclear D gene. Trimming removed 5 bases at V and 7 bases at J, with 9 bases between. The CDR3 consists of 12 residues. CDR1 and CDR2 from the germline V gene are SGHTA and FQGNSA. The CDR3 protein is CASSRGGNTIYF. For the CDR3, the DNA is TGTGCCAGCAGCCGCGGCGGGAACACCATATATTTT.

This rearrangement joins TRBV6-2 or TRBV6-3 to TRBJ1-5, with 11 nucleotides matching TRBD1. This CDR3 has 16 residues. Germline V gene sequence: CDR1 MNHEY, CDR2 SVGEGT. V trimming: 2 bases; J trimming: 7 bases; junction bases outside the gene matches: 7. DNA of the CDR3: TGTGCCAGCAGTTACCCCGGACAGGGGGCTGAGCAGCCCCAGCATTTT. This sequence encodes CASSYPGQGAEQPQHF.

There are a few counts of this clonotype. This chain links TRBV28 with TRBJ1-6; D is uncertain. Per the germline V gene, CDR1 is MDHEN and CDR2 is SYDVKM. Trimming removed 1 base from V and 4 bases from J, with 2 bases in between. This CDR3 comprises 13 residues. The DNA of the CDR3 is TGTGCCAGCAGTTTATTATATAATTCACCCCTCCACTTT. Translated: CASSLLYNSPLHF.

This clonotype was observed a few times. V and J are TRBV5-5 and TRBJ1-1; 8 bases are a match to TRBD1. The CDR3 is made up of 15 amino acids. Trimming took 2 bases from V and 1 from J; bases not matched to a gene: 4. Germline V lookup: CDR1 SGHKS, CDR2 YYEKEE (reference sequence). The CDR3 reads CASSFPGGTNTEAFF. DNA for the CDR3: TGTGCCAGCAGCTTCCCAGGGGGCACGAACACTGAAGCTTTCTTT.

The chain has TRBV19 and TRBJ1-1, with TRBD1 matching over 7 bases. Per the germline V gene, CDR1 is LNHDA and CDR2 is SQIVND (reference sequence). The CDR3 covers 16 residues. V dropped 6 bases and J dropped 0; count of bases not matched to a gene: 10. The CDR3 nucleotides are TGTGCCAGTAGGATACAGGGGTTTCCCATGAACACTGAAGCTTTCTTT. Its translation is CASRIQGFPMNTEAFF.

The rearrangement uses TRBV20-1 and TRBJ2-7; TRBD2 agrees at 7 bases. Germline CDR1 reads DFQATT; CDR2 reads SNEGSKA (reference sequence). Trimming cost V 0 bases and J 6 bases; bases outside gene matches: 17. The CDR3 extends over 17 amino acids. The DNA of the CDR3 is TGCAGTGCTAGAGATCTCGATGGGAGGGGCGATTCGGGCGAGCAGTACTTC. Its translation: CSARDLDGRGDSGEQYF.

The chain recombines TRBV28 with TRBJ2-1; 8 nucleotides line up with TRBD1. Germline V CDR1 and CDR2: MDHEN, SYDVKM. Trimming removed 5 bases from V and 8 bases from J; junction bases left unmatched: 5. CDR3 size: 13 residues. CDR3 coding DNA: TGTGCCAGCAGTAGGACAGGGTGGGATGAGCAGTTCTTC. This translates into CASSRTGWDEQFF. Using reference TRBV28 and TRBJ2-1 for the parts outside the CDR3, the full variable domain is DVKVTQSSRYLVKRTGEKVFLECVQDMDHENMFWYRQDPGLGLRLIYFSYDVKMKEKGDIPEGYSVSREKKERFSLILESASTNQTSMYLCASSRTGWDEQFFGPGTRLTVL.

J is TRBJ2-5 and V is TRBV7-2, with TRBD1 as a possible D gene (5 bases). Germline loops: CDR1 SGHTA, CDR2 FQGNSA. Trimming shortened V by 5 bases and J by 7 bases, and 14 bases separated the two germline ends. The CDR3 is made up of 13 amino acids. The CDR3 DNA reads TGTGCCAGCAGCCCCCGCGGAAGGGGGACCCAGTACTTC. This sequence encodes CASSPRGRGTQYF.

A few counts support this clonotype. The rearrangement links TRBV7-8 to TRBJ2-5; TRBD1 matches 7 bases. J was trimmed by 4 bases and V by 5 bases; bases with no gene match: 13. In germline, CDR1 is SGHVS, CDR2 FQNEAQ. There are 16 residues in the CDR3. CDR3 in amino acids: CASSERQGERGETQYF. The CDR3 DNA reads as TGTGCCAGCAGCGAAAGACAGGGCGAAAGAGGAGAGACCCAGTACTTC.

The chain joins TRBV7-9 to TRBJ1-2; 7 bases fit TRBD1. With 5 bases clipped from V and 5 bases from J, the junction kept 11 bases outside the gene matches. The CDR3 length is 15 residues. The germline V gene has CDR1 SEHNR and CDR2 FQNEAQ (reference sequence). The CDR3 DNA is TGTGCCAGCAGCGTCGACAGGGAGGAAGATTATGGCTACACCTTC. It specifies CASSVDREEDYGYTF.

This clonotype was recorded a few times. V is TRBV15 and J is TRBJ2-7, with no clear D. Trimming left V 0 bases short and J 4 bases short, with 10 bases between. This CDR3 contains 14 residues. The V gene's germline CDR1 is LNHNV and CDR2 YYDKDF (reference sequence). The CDR3 spells CATSRDFDGYEQYF. The CDR3 region has the DNA TGTGCCACCAGCAGAGATTTTGATGGATACGAGCAGTACTTC.

The chain carries TRBV15 and TRBJ2-1; 7 nucleotides agree with TRBD1. Germline-derived CDR1 and CDR2 are LNHNV and YYDKDF (reference sequence). Trimming cost V 4 bases and J 4 bases; bases outside gene matches: 7. The CDR3 has 15 amino acids. The DNA of the CDR3 is TGTGCCACCAGCACCTACCGGGACAGTTACAATGAGCAGTTCTTC. It translates to CATSTYRDSYNEQFF.

The rearrangement uses TRBV19 and TRBJ2-1; D might be TRBD2 (5 bases). CDR3 length: 15 residues. V gave up 1 base and J gave up 6 bases, with 13 bases separating them. The germline V gene has CDR1 LNHDA and CDR2 SQIVND (reference sequence). The CDR3 DNA is TGTGCCAGTAGTATAGTGGACCTAGGAGGCAATGAGCAGTTCTTC. Translating it yields CASSIVDLGGNEQFF.

This rearrangement joins TRBV7-2 to TRBJ2-5; 7 bases match TRBD1. Germline assignment: CDR1 SGHTA and CDR2 FQGNSA. The CDR3 consists of 13 residues. V gave up 8 bases and J gave up 1 base; unmatched junction bases: 4. In nucleotides, the CDR3 is TGTGCCAGCGAGCCAGGGGGCCAAGAGACCCAGTACTTC. This codes for CASEPGGQETQYF. The entire variable domain, with the rest obtained from reference TRBV7-2 and TRBJ2-5, is as follows: GAGVSQSPSNKVTEKGKDVELRCDPISGHTALYWYRQSLGQGLEFLIYFQGNSAPDKSGLPSDRFSAERTGGSVSTLTIQRTQQEDSAVYLCASEPGGQETQYFGPGTRLLVL.

The chain couples TRBV6-5 to TRBJ2-7; D remains ambiguous. This CDR3 has 15 residues. Germline CDR1 reads MNHEY; CDR2 reads SVGAGI. The V end lost 0 bases, the J end lost 1 base, and 10 bases lay between the germline ends. The CDR3 nucleotides read TGTGCCAGCAGTTACTCAGACACACCATCCTACGAGCAGTACTTC. Translating it yields CASSYSDTPSYEQYF.

The V and J genes are TRBV4-1 and TRBJ1-1; D gene uncertain. Germline lookup yields CDR1 MGHRA and CDR2 YSYEKL. CDR3 length: 14 amino acids. V shed 1 base and J shed 0 bases, with 6 bases lying between them. The CDR3 spells CASSQAWVNTEAFF. The CDR3 DNA is TGCGCCAGCAGCCAAGCCTGGGTGAACACTGAAGCTTTCTTT.